The 8 T cell receptor beta chains in this list originate from one sample, sequenced in a study of blood T cell repertoires in COVID-19. Sequenced by immunoSEQ multiplex PCR; TCRdb stores in-frame clones only, minus some. Here the sample spans 250,000 to 350,000 clones, 85% to 90% being singletons. The specimen sequenced was peripheral blood. The receptors stem from a woman aged 45-65 years with COVID-19, enrolled during active disease.

This chain joins TRBV5-1 and TRBJ2-3, with D possibly being TRBD1 (5 bases). Germline lookup yields CDR1 SGHRS and CDR2 YFSETQ. The V gene lost 4 bases and the J gene lost 0 bases, with 12 bases spanning the gap. The CDR3 covers 15 residues. For the CDR3, the DNA is TGCGCCAGCAGCGTGGACAACCCGAGCACAGATACGCAGTATTTT. Encoded protein: CASSVDNPSTDTQYF.

J is TRBJ2-7 and V is TRBV6-1; the D is unclear. Germline CDR1 MNHNS, CDR2 SASEGT. Trimming took 4 bases from V and 0 from J, leaving 16 bases between them. The CDR3 consists of 16 residues. This CDR3 is CASSGSPYGFSYEQYF. The CDR3 region has the DNA TGTGCCAGCAGTGGGAGCCCGTACGGTTTCTCCTACGAGCAGTACTTC.

The gene calls are TRBV27 and TRBJ1-6; D gene ambiguous. The V gene lost 3 bases and the J gene lost 0 bases, with 6 bases spanning the gap. CDR1 and CDR2 from the germline V gene are MNHEY and SMNVEV (reference sequence). The CDR3 sequence is 15 residues long. The CDR3 protein is CASSFGSSYNSPLHF. CDR3 sequence (DNA): TGTGCCAGCAGTTTTGGGAGCTCCTATAATTCACCCCTCCACTTT.

The chain joins TRBV12-3 or TRBV12-4 to TRBJ1-1, with 7 bases fitting TRBD1. The CDR3 runs 11 residues. With V trimmed by 3 bases and J by 11 bases, 3 bases remained unmatched. The CDR3 region has the DNA TGTGCCAGCAGTTTGACAGGGCGCGCTTTCTTT. Translation: CASSLTGRAFF.

V gene TRBV7-6 combines with J gene TRBJ1-2, with no clear D. This CDR3 contains 17 residues. Trimming took off 2 bases at V and 5 bases at J, with 21 bases between the two ends. Per germline, CDR1 SGHVS and CDR2 FNYEAQ. The CDR3 coding sequence is TGTGCCAGCAGCTTAATGATCTCCAAAGGCGGCTATTATGGCTACACCTTC. Translation gives CASSLMISKGGYYGYTF.

The rearrangement links TRBV2 to TRBJ1-1; possibly TRBD1 for D (5 bases). CDR3 length: 12 amino acids. The V and J ends lost 7 bases and 4 bases respectively, with 10 bases between them. The germline V gene has CDR1 SNHLY and CDR2 FYNNEI. CDR3 coding DNA: TGTGCCAGCATTCTCAGGGTCACTGAAGCTTTCTTT. Translation gives CASILRVTEAFF.

This clone was picked up a small number of times. The chain recombines TRBV10-3 with TRBJ2-1; 11 bases are shared with TRBD2. Germline trimming cut 8 bases from V and 0 bases from J; bases unmatched to any gene: 12. CDR3 length equals 18 residues. Germline loops: CDR1 ENHRY, CDR2 SYGVKD. DNA of the CDR3: TGTGCCATCCTCGGGGTAACTAGCGGGAGCCACTCCTACAATGAGCAGTTCTTC. Amino acids: CAILGVTSGSHSYNEQFF.

The chain carries TRBV29-1 and TRBJ2-7; 8 positions agree with TRBD1. Per germline, CDR1 SQVTM and CDR2 ANQGSEA. J lost 5 bases, V lost 6 bases, and 3 bases had no gene match. The CDR3 length is 11 residues. CDR3 nucleotides: TGCAGCGTCCAACAGGGGGACGAGCAGTACTTC. Its protein is CSVQQGDEQYF.